This paragraph reports one TCR beta chain. Antigen unknown. The sample is drawn from a study of T cell repertoires in cytomegalovirus infection. The ends were cut back, 1 base at V and 0 bases at J, with 5 bases in the middle. The CDR3 is 14 residues long. TCRdb called the reads again in MiXCR, with one record for every CDR3 protein. The sample lists about 20,000 distinct CDR3 sequences, 35% to 45% seen once, with around 95% in the top ten. The chain couples TRBV12-3 or TRBV12-4 to TRBJ2-3, with D hard to call. Sequenced here: CD8+ T cells from cultured PBMCs, sampled from culture after CMV antigen stimulation. This clonotype was obtained from a human donor in good health (CMV status not recorded). Some clones in this sample may be carry-over from other donors' samples. CDR3 region: CASSLGTSTDTQYF. Here the CDR3 DNA reads TGTGCCAGCAGTTTAGGTACTAGCACAGATACGCAGTATTTT.